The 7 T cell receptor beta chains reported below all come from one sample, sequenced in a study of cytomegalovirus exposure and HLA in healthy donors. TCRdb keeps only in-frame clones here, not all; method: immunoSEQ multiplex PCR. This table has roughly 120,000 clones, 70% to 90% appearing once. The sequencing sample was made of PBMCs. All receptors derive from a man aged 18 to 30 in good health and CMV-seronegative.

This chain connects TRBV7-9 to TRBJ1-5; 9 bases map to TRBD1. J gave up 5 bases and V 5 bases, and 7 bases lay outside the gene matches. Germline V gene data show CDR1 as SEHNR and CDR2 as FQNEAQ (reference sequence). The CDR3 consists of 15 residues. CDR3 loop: CASSTGGLGDQPQHF. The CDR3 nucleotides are TGTGCCAGCAGCACAGGGGGCCTGGGCGATCAGCCCCAGCATTTT.

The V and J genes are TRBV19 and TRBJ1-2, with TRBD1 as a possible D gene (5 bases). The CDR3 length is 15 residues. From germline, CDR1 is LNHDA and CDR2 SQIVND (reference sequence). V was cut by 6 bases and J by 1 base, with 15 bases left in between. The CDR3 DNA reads TGTGCCAGTAGACAGACAGATAATATTAACTATGGCTACACCTTC. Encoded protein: CASRQTDNINYGYTF. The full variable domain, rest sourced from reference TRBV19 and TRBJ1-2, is DGGITQSPKYLFRKEGQNVTLSCEQNLNHDAMYWYRQDPGQGLRLIYYSQIVNDFQKGDIAEGYSVSREKKESFPLTVTSAQKNPTAFYLCASRQTDNINYGYTFGSGTRLTVV.

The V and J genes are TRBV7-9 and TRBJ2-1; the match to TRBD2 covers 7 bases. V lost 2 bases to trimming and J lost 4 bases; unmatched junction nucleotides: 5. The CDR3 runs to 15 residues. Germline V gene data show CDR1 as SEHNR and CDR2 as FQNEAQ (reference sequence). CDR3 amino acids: CASSLWDYQYNEQFF. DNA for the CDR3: TGTGCCAGCAGCTTATGGGACTACCAATACAATGAGCAGTTCTTC.

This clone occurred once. The CDR3 coding sequence is TGTGCCAGCAGCATCGAGGGGCCCCAGCATTTT. Protein: CASSIEGPQHF. This chain links TRBV6-6 with TRBJ1-5; no clear D gene. The CDR3 has 11 amino acids. Germline CDR1 MNHNY, CDR2 SVGAGI (reference sequence). V was cut by 6 bases and J by 9 bases, with 9 bases left in between.

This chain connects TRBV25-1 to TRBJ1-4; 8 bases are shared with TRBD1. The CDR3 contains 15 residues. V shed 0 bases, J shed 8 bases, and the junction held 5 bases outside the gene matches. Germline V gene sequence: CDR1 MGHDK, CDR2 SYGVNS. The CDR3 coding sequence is TGTGCCAGCAGTGAATATGGACAGGGAGACGAAAAACTGTTTTTT. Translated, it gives CASSEYGQGDEKLFF. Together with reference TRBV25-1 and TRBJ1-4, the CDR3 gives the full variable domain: EADIYQTPRYLVIGTGKKITLECSQTMGHDKMYWYQQDPGMELHLIHYSYGVNSTEKGDLSSESTVSRIRTEHFPLTLESARPSHTSQYLCASSEYGQGDEKLFFGSGTQLSVL.

The CDR3 nucleotides read TGCGCCAGCAGCTCAAGGTCGGGATCGAACACTGAAGCTTTCTTT. Translating it yields CASSSRSGSNTEAFF. The chain carries TRBV5-1 and TRBJ1-1, with D hard to call. Trimming took 3 bases from V and 1 from J, leaving 13 bases between them. Per the germline V gene, CDR1 is SGHRS and CDR2 is YFSETQ. The CDR3 runs to 15 residues.

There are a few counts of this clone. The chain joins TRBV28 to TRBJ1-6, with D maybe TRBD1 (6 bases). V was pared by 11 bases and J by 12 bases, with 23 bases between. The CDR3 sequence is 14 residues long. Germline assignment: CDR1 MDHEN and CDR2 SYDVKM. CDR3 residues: CASTGGGASRPLHF. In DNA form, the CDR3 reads TGTGCCTCCACGGGGGGGGGCGCCTCCCGACCCCTCCACTTT.